Each of the 2 T cell receptor beta chains below was sequenced from the same sample in a study of identical twins. One entry per CDR3 protein, called by TCRdb with MiXCR from the 5' RACE reads. Counted here are over 600,000 distinct CDR3 sequences, approximately 21% occurring once; the ten biggest clones make up over 4%. This sample also belongs to another study, concerning T cells expressing NK-cell markers.

The sequenced sample was PBMCs. These receptors all stem from a woman between 18 and 29 years old in good health.

This clonotype was counted a few times. This chain joins TRBV20-1 and TRBJ2-3; 12 bases map to TRBD2. This CDR3 is built from 16 residues. Germline V gene sequence: CDR1 DFQATT, CDR2 SNEGSKA (reference sequence). Losses at the gene ends were 7 bases for V and 5 bases for J; bases not matched to a gene: 13. CDR3: CSVSPPPSGREDTQYF. DNA for the CDR3: TGCAGTGTCTCCCCACCACCTAGCGGGAGGGAAGATACGCAGTATTTT.

This sequence joins TRBV5-1 and TRBJ2-3; unclear D gene. V dropped 0 bases and J dropped 4 bases, with 15 bases sitting between them. The CDR3 totals 16 residues. From germline, CDR1 is SGHRS and CDR2 YFSETQ. CDR3 residues: CASSLDRRKGADTQYF. For the CDR3, the DNA is TGCGCCAGCAGCTTGGATCGGCGAAAGGGCGCAGATACGCAGTATTTT.